These T cell receptor beta chains were read from a single sample in a study of persistence of HIV-infected CD4 T cells. The antigens of these receptors remain unknown. Generated by immunoSEQ multiplex PCR, the TCRdb table keeps only in-frame clones and is missing some. The sample lists more than 15,000 clones; around three quarters were seen once. The sample was CD4+ T cells sorted from PBMCs after approximately 19-hour stimulation, taken from a patient who received antiretroviral therapy. The origin of the receptors is an adult man with HIV who was CMV-seropositive. Each CDR3 is given with its conserved first and last residue. Fields, in order: clone size, D gene, J gene, V gene, CDR3 length, CDR3 protein, CDR3 DNA. A D gene is named only where the DNA matches it firmly. Size tells how often a clone was seen (once, few, many) or the class of an expanded clone, and some rows leave it out.

NA TRBD1 TRBJ1-4 TRBV4-1 16 CASSPGQAATNEKLFF TGCGCCAGCAGCCCCGGACAGGCTGCAACTAATGAAAAACTGTTTTTT
medium-sized NA TRBJ2-2 TRBV7-6 15 CASSFQGPGTGELFF TGTGCCAGCAGCTTCCAGGGGCCTGGCACCGGGGAGCTGTTTTTT
NA NA TRBJ2-1 TRBV7-3 16 CASSPQGGWSYNEQFF TGTGCCAGCAGCCCCCAAGGGGGGTGGTCCTACAATGAGCAGTTCTTC
NA TRBD1 TRBJ1-1 TRBV28 15 CASSLGGTGITEAFF TGTGCCAGCAGTTTAGGTGGGACAGGGATCACTGAAGCTTTCTTT
once NA TRBJ1-5 TRBV12-3/TRBV12-4 13 CASRLGPNQPQHF TGTGCCAGCAGGCTCGGACCAAATCAGCCCCAGCATTTT
once NA TRBJ1-3 TRBV6-2/TRBV6-3 15 CASSTYRASGNTIYF TGTGCCAGCAGTACCTACAGGGCCTCTGGAAACACCATATATTTT
NA NA TRBJ1-1 TRBV3-1/TRBV3-2 14 CASSQAVGNTEAFF TGTGCCAGCAGCCAAGCGGTGGGGAACACTGAAGCTTTCTTT
NA NA TRBJ1-2 TRBV6-5 14 CASGETWGQNGYTF TGTGCCAGCGGGGAGACATGGGGGCAGAATGGCTACACCTTC
NA NA TRBJ2-1 TRBV7-9 14 CASSLDGTINEQFF TGTGCCAGCAGCTTAGACGGGACAATCAATGAGCAGTTCTTC
few NA TRBJ1-2 TRBV3-1/TRBV3-2 15 CASSQGGMGLGGYTF TGTGCCAGCAGCCAAGGGGGAATGGGATTAGGGGGCTACACCTTC
NA NA TRBJ1-3 TRBV5-1 15 CASSLGVGSGNTIYF TGCGCCAGCAGTTTAGGGGTTGGCTCTGGAAACACCATATATTTT
NA NA TRBJ1-2 TRBV5-1 13 CASSSDSLYGYTF TGCGCCAGCAGCTCCGACAGCCTCTATGGCTACACCTTC
NA NA TRBJ2-7 TRBV5-1 16 CASSSQPGRGIDEQYF TGCGCCAGCAGCTCCCAACCGGGACGAGGAATCGACGAGCAGTACTTC
NA TRBD1 TRBJ1-1 TRBV6-5 14 CASTRTGEGTEAFF TGTGCCAGCACCAGGACAGGGGAAGGTACTGAAGCTTTCTTT
NA TRBD1 TRBJ1-1 TRBV7-3 14 CASSRDSLNTEAFF TGTGCCAGCAGCCGGGACAGTTTGAACACTGAAGCTTTCTTT
few NA TRBJ1-2 TRBV16 15 CASSQSRVSQGGYTF TGTGCCAGCAGCCAATCTAGGGTGTCTCAAGGGGGCTACACCTTC
NA NA TRBJ2-3 TRBV4-1 15 CASSQDGAPTDTQYF TGCGCCAGCAGCCAAGATGGGGCGCCAACAGATACGCAGTATTTT
NA TRBD1 TRBJ2-2 TRBV3-1/TRBV3-2 16 CASSQVGTGKTGELFF TGTGCCAGCAGCCAAGTGGGGACAGGAAAAACCGGGGAGCTGTTTTTT
NA NA TRBJ2-3 TRBV4-1 17 CASSQDRASRGADTQYF TGCGCCAGCAGCCAAGATCGGGCATCCCGCGGGGCAGATACGCAGTATTTT
NA TRBD1 TRBJ1-1 TRBV29-1 18 CSVATSRTGTGRDTEAFF TGCAGCGTTGCTACAAGTCGAACCGGGACAGGGCGAGACACTGAAGCTTTCTTT
NA TRBD1 TRBJ2-1 TRBV27 13 CASSRTRGNEQFF TGTGCCAGCAGTCGGACCAGGGGGAATGAGCAGTTCTTC
NA NA TRBJ2-2 TRBV14 14 CASSQDNIPGELFF TGTGCCAGCAGCCAAGATAACATACCTGGGGAGCTGTTTTTT
NA TRBD1 TRBJ2-1 TRBV27 14 CASSFRGQGPEQFF TGTGCCAGCAGTTTCAGGGGACAGGGGCCTGAGCAGTTCTTC
NA TRBD1 TRBJ2-1 TRBV24-1 16 CATSDLRQGAYNEQFF TGTGCCACCAGTGATCTCCGACAGGGAGCGTACAATGAGCAGTTCTTC
NA NA TRBJ2-1 TRBV19 13 CASRRLPYNEQFF TGTGCCAGTAGAAGGCTACCGTACAATGAGCAGTTCTTC
NA TRBD1 TRBJ2-7 TRBV3-1/TRBV3-2 14 CASSPGQGPYEQYF TGTGCCAGCAGCCCGGGACAGGGACCCTACGAGCAGTACTTC
NA NA TRBJ1-1 TRBV18 15 CASSPSGGGGTEAFF TGTGCCAGCTCACCTTCGGGGGGCGGAGGCACTGAAGCTTTCTTT
NA NA TRBJ1-1 TRBV5-1 14 CASSLQGRDTEAFF TGCGCCAGCAGCTTGCAGGGCAGAGACACTGAAGCTTTCTTT
few NA TRBJ1-5 TRBV24-1 12 CATSEAGTSQHF TGTGCCACCAGTGAGGCGGGGACGTCCCAGCATTTT
NA NA TRBJ1-5 TRBV18 15 CASSSRGDRNQPQHF TGTGCCAGCTCATCTCGAGGGGATAGGAATCAGCCCCAGCATTTT
NA NA TRBJ1-5 TRBV12-3/TRBV12-4 12 CASKYSNQPQHF TGTGCCAGCAAATATAGCAATCAGCCCCAGCATTTT
NA TRBD2 TRBJ2-1 TRBV11-3 16 CASSPGVGTSGVGQFF TGTGCCAGCAGCCCTGGGGTTGGGACTAGCGGGGTCGGGCAGTTCTTC
NA NA TRBJ1-1 TRBV5-5 12 CASSSPGAEAFF TGTGCCAGCAGCTCGCCCGGCGCTGAAGCTTTCTTT
NA TRBD1 TRBJ1-1 TRBV29-1 13 CSVRGMEGTEAFF TGCAGCGTCAGGGGGATGGAAGGTACTGAAGCTTTCTTT
NA NA TRBJ2-5 TRBV25-1 14 CASSAPGRQETQYF TGTGCCAGCAGTGCTCCGGGACGCCAAGAGACCCAGTACTTC
few NA TRBJ1-1 TRBV4-1 14 CASSGPSTGTEAFF TGCGCCAGCAGCGGGCCTTCCACGGGCACTGAAGCTTTCTTT
NA NA TRBJ2-7 TRBV7-8 16 CASSLASGGGPGEQYF TGTGCCAGCAGCTTAGCCTCAGGGGGGGGCCCCGGCGAGCAGTACTTC